A single TCR beta chain is shown here with its context. This entry belongs to a study of shared clonotypes between healthy human individuals. Positive CCR7 selection of CD45RO-negative cells yielded the naive CD8 cells, and terminally differentiated effector memory CD45RA+ cells were excluded. The assay was immunoSEQ multiplex PCR, and TCRdb's table has in-frame clones only and misses some. The sample holds 500,000 to 700,000 clones; 85% to 95% are singletons and the top ten take about 0.11%. This CDR3 comprises 14 residues. The V gene's germline CDR1 is SGHNT and CDR2 YYREEE (reference sequence). Trimming took 4 bases from V and 8 from J, leaving 18 bases between them.

This TCR came from a woman in her twenties or thirties in good health. V usage is TRBV5-4 and J usage is TRBJ1-2; D unclear. The sample was naive CD8+ T cells sorted from blood. The CDR3 nucleotides are TGTGCCAGCAGCGACCCCTCGGACTCCTACGGCTACACCTTC. It specifies CASSDPSDSYGYTF.